Following are 10 T cell receptor beta chains from one sample sequenced in a study of OX40 agonist ivuxolimab in advanced cancers. Sequenced by immunoSEQ multiplex PCR; TCRdb stores in-frame clones only, minus some. Here the sample spans 53,000 or so clones, about 82% being singletons. Here the sequenced sample was CD4+ or CD8+ T cells sorted from blood, taken in a trial of the OX40 agonist ivuxolimab. The receptors come from an adult with an advanced solid tumor such as melanoma, head and neck, liver or kidney cancer.

The chain combines TRBV6-5 with TRBJ2-7; D is possibly TRBD2 (5 bases). Germline-derived CDR1 and CDR2 are MNHEY and SVGAGI. Trimming shortened V by 3 bases and J by 10 bases, and 13 bases separated the two germline ends. This CDR3 spans 12 amino acids. The CDR3 nucleotides are TGTGCCAGCAGTTATAAAGGAGGTGGACAGTACTTC. This encodes CASSYKGGGQYF.

CDR3 DNA: TGTGCCAGCAGTCCCACCCCCCCGACAGTGTATGGCTACACCTTC. Translation gives CASSPTPPTVYGYTF. The V gene is TRBV6-5, the J gene TRBJ1-2; D may be TRBD1 (5 bases). Trimming removed 5 bases at V and 5 bases at J, with 18 bases between. Germline-derived CDR1 and CDR2 are MNHEY and SVGAGI. The CDR3 spans 15 residues.

The chain joins TRBV18 to TRBJ1-1; D is undetermined. V lost 2 bases and J 0 bases, leaving 19 bases between the germline ends. This CDR3 comprises 18 residues. Germline CDR1 is KGHSH and CDR2 is LQKENI. The CDR3 spells CASSPSRSPAVLNTEAFF. The CDR3 DNA reads TGTGCCAGCTCACCATCGAGGTCTCCTGCGGTTTTGAACACTGAAGCTTTCTTT.

The chain combines TRBV7-6 with TRBJ2-5; 7 bases fit TRBD1. The V segment lost 3 bases and the J segment 5 bases; nucleotides outside the gene matches: 6. Germline CDR1 reads SGHVS; CDR2 reads FNYEAQ. CDR3 size: 14 residues. The CDR3 nucleotides are TGTGCCAGCAGCTTTCAACAGGGGCAGGAGACCCAGTACTTC. Its translation: CASSFQQGQETQYF.

The sample holds one count of this clone. This chain links TRBV5-6 with TRBJ1-3; 9 bases fit TRBD1. This CDR3 has 18 amino acids. With V trimmed by 3 bases and J by 3 bases, 13 bases remained unmatched. Germline V gene lookup returns CDR1 SGHDT and CDR2 YYEEEE. The CDR3, as DNA: TGTGCCAGCAGCTCCTCGGGACAGGGAGGGATAGGTGGAAACACCATATATTTT. It yields the protein CASSSSGQGGIGGNTIYF.

The rearrangement uses TRBV7-9 and TRBJ2-7; D unclear. Germline values: CDR1 SEHNR, CDR2 FQNEAQ (reference sequence). The CDR3 runs 13 residues. The V and J ends lost 6 bases and 7 bases respectively, with 16 bases between them. The CDR3, as DNA: TGTGCCAGCAGACCTGTTCCCTTGGGGGAGCAGTACTTC. Translating gives CASRPVPLGEQYF. The full variable domain, rest sourced from reference TRBV7-9 and TRBJ2-7, is DTGVSQNPRHKITKRGQNVTFRCDPISEHNRLYWYRQTLGQGPEFLTYFQNEAQLEKSRLLSDRFSAERPKGSFSTLEIQRTEQGDSAMYLCASRPVPLGEQYFGPGTRLTVT.

This chain links TRBV18 with TRBJ2-1; TRBD1 is a possible D gene (6 bases). V dropped 5 bases and J dropped 7 bases, with 15 bases sitting between them. The CDR3 contains 14 residues. CDR1 and CDR2 (germline): KGHSH, LQKENI. The CDR3 DNA follows: TGTGCCAGCTCATTGGACAGCCAGGGGAATGAGCAGTTCTTC. It encodes CASSLDSQGNEQFF.

CDR3 in DNA: TGTGCCAGCAGCTTTCGAGTATCCTACGAGCAGTACTTC. Protein: CASSFRVSYEQYF. The rearrangement uses TRBV7-8 and TRBJ2-7; D gene uncertain. The CDR3 has 13 residues. Deletions cut 3 bases from V and 1 base from J, with 7 bases between. CDR1 and CDR2 (germline): SGHVS, FQNEAQ.

The chain uses TRBV7-9 and TRBJ2-2; D unclear. The CDR3 sequence is 16 residues long. CDR1 is SEHNR and CDR2 is FQNEAQ in the germline V gene (reference sequence). V dropped 1 base and J dropped 3 bases, with 12 bases sitting between them. The CDR3 DNA reads as TGTGCCAGCAGCTTAGGTAGGAGTACGGACACCGGGGAGCTGTTTTTT. It is translated as CASSLGRSTDTGELFF.

J is TRBJ2-2 and V is TRBV6-8, with 11 nucleotides matching TRBD2. The CDR3 loop spans 17 amino acids. Germline-derived CDR1 and CDR2 are MNHGY and SAAAGT. Trimming took 5 bases from V and 5 from J; bases not matched to a gene: 10. The CDR3 DNA is TGTGCCAGCAGTAAAAGGACTAGCGGGCCCGTTACCGGGGAGCTGTTTTTT. This translates into CASSKRTSGPVTGELFF.